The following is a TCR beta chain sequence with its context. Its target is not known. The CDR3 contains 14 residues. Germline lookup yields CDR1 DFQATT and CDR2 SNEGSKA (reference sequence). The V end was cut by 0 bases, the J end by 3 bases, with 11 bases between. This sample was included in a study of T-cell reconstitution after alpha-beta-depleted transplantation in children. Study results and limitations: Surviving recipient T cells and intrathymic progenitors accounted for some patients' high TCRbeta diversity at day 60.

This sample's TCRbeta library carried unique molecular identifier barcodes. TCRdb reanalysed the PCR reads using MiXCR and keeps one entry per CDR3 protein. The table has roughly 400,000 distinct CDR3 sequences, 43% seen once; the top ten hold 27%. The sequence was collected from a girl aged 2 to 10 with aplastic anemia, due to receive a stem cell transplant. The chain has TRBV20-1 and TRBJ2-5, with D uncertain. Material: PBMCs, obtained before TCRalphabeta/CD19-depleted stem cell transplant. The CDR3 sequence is CSAREWALKETQYF. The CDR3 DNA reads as TGCAGTGCTAGAGAGTGGGCCCTAAAAGAGACCCAGTACTTC.